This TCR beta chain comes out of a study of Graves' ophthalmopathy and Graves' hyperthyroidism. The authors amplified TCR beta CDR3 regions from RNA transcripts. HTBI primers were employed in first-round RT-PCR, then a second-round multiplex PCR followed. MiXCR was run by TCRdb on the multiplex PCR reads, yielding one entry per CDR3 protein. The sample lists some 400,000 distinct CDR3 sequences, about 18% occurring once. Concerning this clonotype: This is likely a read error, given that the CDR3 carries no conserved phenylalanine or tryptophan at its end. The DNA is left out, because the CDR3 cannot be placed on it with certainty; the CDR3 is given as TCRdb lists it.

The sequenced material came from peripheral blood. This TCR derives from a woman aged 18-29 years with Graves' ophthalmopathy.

CDR3 protein: CASSFGAGVAG. The rearrangement links TRBV12-3 or TRBV12-4 to TRBJ2-7; the table's TRBD2 call for D was not verified on the DNA. The CDR3 is 11 residues long, counting both termini.